This paragraph reports one T cell receptor beta chain. Its antigen is unknown. The data derive from a study of T-cell memory formation after mild COVID-19. Overall study findings and caveats: Contracting clones from day 15 to 85 had balanced CD4/CD8; later expanders favoured CD4+.

TCRdb independently ran MiXCR on the 5' RACE reads; one entry per CDR3 protein. The sample contains thousands of distinct CDR3 sequences, about three fifths of which appear only once. The V segment lost 0 bases and the J segment 5 bases; nucleotides outside the gene matches: 4. CDR3 length: 15 residues. CDR1 and CDR2 from the germline V gene are MGHRA and YSYEKL. The source of this sequence is an adult who had mild COVID-19 (a few samples of this study predate the infection). Cell type and time point are not known. Sequencing was done on a sample of PBMCs or a T cell subset sorted from them (not recorded which). The chain recombines TRBV4-1 with TRBJ2-5, with TRBD2 identical over 9 bases. CDR3 bases: TGCGCCAGCAGCCAAGAGTCTAGCGGGGCGGAGACCCAGTACTTC. Amino acid sequence: CASSQESSGAETQYF.